Shown below are 23 T cell receptor beta chains from a single sample sequenced in a study of regulatory and conventional T cells in RAG deficiency. The protocol was immunoSEQ multiplex PCR, while the TCRdb copy is restricted to in-frame clones and leaves out a portion. The sample includes fewer than 20,000 clones, roughly 87% seen only once; the top ten take under 1.5%. Blood CD4+ CD25-high CD127-low regulatory T cells supplied the genomic DNA template. In addition, the sample was reused for a study of regulatory T cells. This second study says: The PCR used 52 TRBV and 13 TRBJ primers.

Source material: Tregs sorted from blood. Receptors originate from a human donor in good health.

V usage is TRBV11-2 and J usage is TRBJ2-1; D may be TRBD1 (5 bases). Trimming removed 8 bases from V and 6 bases from J, with 20 bases in between. Germline loops: CDR1 SGHAT, CDR2 FQNNGV. The CDR3 loop spans 15 amino acids. The CDR3 DNA is TGTGCCAGCCGCCCCGGGCAGGGTGCTCTCAATGAGCAGTTCTTC. Its translation is CASRPGQGALNEQFF.

V usage is TRBV7-8 and J usage is TRBJ1-1, with 8 bases lining up with TRBD1. The V segment lost 5 bases and the J segment 5 bases; nucleotides outside the gene matches: 7. The germline V gene encodes CDR1 SGHVS and CDR2 FQNEAQ. The CDR3 covers 14 residues. CDR3 nucleotides: TGTGCCAGCAGCATTCGGACAGGGCAAACTGAAGCTTTCTTT. Its translation: CASSIRTGQTEAFF.

V gene TRBV5-1 combines with J gene TRBJ1-2; weak D call: TRBD1 (5 bases). The V and J ends lost 0 bases and 0 bases respectively, with 6 bases between them. The CDR3 loop spans 14 amino acids. The germline CDR1 and CDR2 sequences are SGHRS and YFSETQ. The CDR3 DNA sequence: TGCGCCAGCAGCTTGGCAGGGACTAACTATGGCTACACCTTC. Its translation: CASSLAGTNYGYTF.

This clone was counted only a few times. The V and J genes are TRBV7-9 and TRBJ2-2; D not resolved. Germline CDR1 and CDR2: SEHNR and FQNEAQ (reference sequence). V was shortened by 10 bases and J by 3 bases, with 21 bases between the two germline ends. The CDR3 contains 16 residues. DNA for the CDR3: TGTGCCACCGCTAATCGGGCGGCGCCAGACACCGGGGAGCTGTTTTTT. As protein: CATANRAAPDTGELFF.

This clone was picked up one time. The CDR3 reads CASSPGWGHDYGYTF. CDR3 sequence (DNA): TGTGCCAGCAGCCCCGGTTGGGGGCATGACTATGGCTACACCTTC. The V gene is TRBV13, the J gene TRBJ1-2; tentative D call: TRBD1 (6 bases). The V and J ends lost 5 bases and 3 bases respectively, with 16 bases between them. This CDR3 is 15 amino acids long. Looked up from germline, CDR1 is PRHDT and CDR2 is FYEKMQ (reference sequence).

The V call is TRBV28, the J call TRBJ1-6, with 9 bases that match TRBD1. Per germline, CDR1 MDHEN and CDR2 SYDVKM. J gave up 13 bases and V 6 bases, and 7 bases lay outside the gene matches. The CDR3 runs 13 residues. CDR3 region: CASRKQGAPPLHF. CDR3 sequence (DNA): TGTGCCAGCAGGAAACAGGGGGCTCCTCCCCTCCACTTT.

In this sample, this clone turned up once. The rearrangement uses TRBV19 and TRBJ1-1; D remains unclear. Germline V gene data show CDR1 as LNHDA and CDR2 as SQIVND (reference sequence). The CDR3 is 14 amino acids. Trimming cost V 1 base and J 1 base, with 7 bases left between them. The CDR3 loop reads CASSIVWGNTEAFF. The CDR3 bases are TGTGCCAGTAGTATAGTCTGGGGGAACACTGAAGCTTTCTTT. Variable domain in full (rest from reference TRBV19 and TRBJ1-1): DGGITQSPKYLFRKEGQNVTLSCEQNLNHDAMYWYRQDPGQGLRLIYYSQIVNDFQKGDIAEGYSVSREKKESFPLTVTSAQKNPTAFYLCASSIVWGNTEAFFGQGTRLTVV.

V is TRBV6-5 and J is TRBJ2-5, with D unclear. Trimming pared 6 bases from V and 2 bases from J, leaving 7 bases between. In germline, CDR1 is MNHEY, CDR2 SVGAGI. The CDR3 runs to 12 residues. The CDR3 DNA sequence: TGTGCCAGCAGGAGGCTTCAAGAGACCCAGTACTTC. Its protein is CASRRLQETQYF.

The V call is TRBV11-3, the J call TRBJ2-1; perhaps TRBD1 as D (5 bases). Trimming pared 0 bases from V and 6 bases from J, leaving 15 bases between. The CDR3 is 16 residues long. Germline V gene lookup returns CDR1 SGHNT and CDR2 YENEEA. The CDR3 loop reads CASSLDVGAGINEQFF. The CDR3 bases are TGTGCCAGCAGCTTAGATGTAGGGGCAGGGATCAATGAGCAGTTCTTC.

This clone was recorded only once. The J gene is TRBJ2-1, the V gene TRBV18; perhaps TRBD2 as D (6 bases). The germline gives CDR1 KGHSH, CDR2 LQKENI. The V gene lost 3 bases and the J gene lost 3 bases, with 12 bases spanning the gap. The CDR3 consists of 15 residues. The CDR3 loop is CASSPNSGDYNEQFF. The CDR3 DNA reads as TGTGCCAGCTCACCCAACTCGGGGGACTACAATGAGCAGTTCTTC.

The V gene is TRBV7-3, the J gene TRBJ2-3, with D tentatively TRBD1 (6 bases). There are 15 residues in the CDR3. The V end lost 7 bases, the J end lost 2 bases, and 16 bases lay between the germline ends. Per the germline V gene, CDR1 is SGHTA and CDR2 is FQGTGA. CDR3 residues: CASNDPGQLTDTQYF. The CDR3 nucleotides read TGTGCCAGCAACGACCCGGGACAACTCACAGATACGCAGTATTTT. Using reference TRBV7-3 and TRBJ2-3 for the parts outside the CDR3, the full variable domain is GAGVSQTPSNKVTEKGKYVELRCDPISGHTALYWYRQSLGQGPEFLIYFQGTGAADDSGLPNDRFFAVRPEGSVSTLKIQRTERGDSAVYLCASNDPGQLTDTQYFGPGTRLTVL.

Only a few counts were recorded for this clone. The V gene is TRBV11-2, the J gene TRBJ2-2, with 7 bases that match TRBD2. The length of the CDR3 is 18 residues. The V segment lost 5 bases and the J segment 1 base; nucleotides outside the gene matches: 13. Per the germline V gene, CDR1 is SGHAT and CDR2 is FQNNGV. CDR3 in amino acids: CASSQSVWLAENTGELFF. The CDR3 nucleotides read TGTGCCAGCAGCCAATCAGTTTGGCTAGCGGAGAACACCGGGGAGCTGTTTTTT.

This clone was observed a few times. This chain joins TRBV10-2 and TRBJ2-7; either TRBD1 or TRBD2 may fit D (5 bases each). This CDR3 is built from 13 residues. Germline CDR1 WSHSY, CDR2 SAAADI. Trimming cost V 6 bases and J 3 bases, with 12 bases left between them. The CDR3 coding sequence is TGCGCCAGCAGCCAGGGACGGAACTACGAGCAGTACTTC. Amino acids: CASSQGRNYEQYF.

The rearrangement joins TRBV11-2 to TRBJ2-7; 7 bases line up with TRBD1. There are 15 residues in the CDR3. Germline V gene data show CDR1 as SGHAT and CDR2 as FQNNGV. V lost 0 bases to trimming and J lost 2 bases; unmatched junction nucleotides: 4. CDR3 sequence reads: CASSLDDRVPYEQYF. The CDR3 nucleotides are TGTGCCAGCAGCTTAGACGACAGGGTTCCCTACGAGCAGTACTTC.

The J gene is TRBJ2-1, the V gene TRBV27; D is perhaps TRBD2 (5 bases). From germline, CDR1 is MNHEY and CDR2 SMNVEV (reference sequence). Trimming took off 2 bases at V and 5 bases at J, with 13 bases between the two ends. The CDR3 consists of 15 residues. The CDR3, as DNA: TGTGCCAGCAGTTTAGTCCAGCGGAGAAACAATGAGCAGTTCTTC. Protein: CASSLVQRRNNEQFF.

This chain joins TRBV18 and TRBJ1-1, with D tentatively TRBD1 (6 bases). The CDR3 has 14 amino acids. The V end was cut by 2 bases, the J end by 2 bases, with 9 bases between. CDR1 KGHSH and CDR2 LQKENI come from the germline V gene. CDR3: CASSPRGSNTEAFF. CDR3 nucleotide sequence: TGTGCCAGCTCACCAAGGGGGAGTAACACTGAAGCTTTCTTT.

The genes are TRBV18 and TRBJ2-3; 10 bases line up with TRBD1. Germline CDR1 and CDR2: KGHSH and LQKENI. CDR3 size: 14 residues. V gave up 3 bases and J gave up 5 bases; unmatched junction bases: 2. CDR3 loop: CASSPGTGEDTQYF. The CDR3 region has the DNA TGTGCCAGCTCACCCGGGACAGGGGAAGATACGCAGTATTTT. The full variable domain, with the rest looked up from reference TRBV18 and TRBJ2-3, is NAGVMQNPRHLVRRRGQEARLRCSPMKGHSHVYWYRQLPEEGLKFMVYLQKENIIDESGMPKERFSAEFPKEGPSILRIQQVVRGDSAAYFCASSPGTGEDTQYFGPGTRLTVL.

Only one count was recorded for this clone. This chain connects TRBV10-2 to TRBJ2-2; D gene unclear. The CDR3 runs to 15 residues. Germline V gene lookup returns CDR1 WSHSY and CDR2 SAAADI. Between the trimmed V and J ends, which lost 7 bases and 4 bases, there was a span of 16 bases. The CDR3 here is CASTTAGRATGELFF. The CDR3 DNA sequence: TGCGCCAGCACCACCGCCGGTCGCGCCACCGGGGAGCTGTTTTTT.

The chain carries TRBV7-3 and TRBJ1-1; D is ambiguous. Germline-derived CDR1 and CDR2 are SGHTA and FQGTGA. V was clipped by 7 bases and J by 1 base, with 22 bases between them. CDR3 length: 17 residues. Here the CDR3 reads CASTLGSPDNKNTEAFF. For the CDR3, the DNA is TGTGCCAGCACCCTCGGTTCCCCAGACAACAAGAACACTGAAGCTTTCTTT.

This chain connects TRBV2 to TRBJ2-5, with 7 bases that match TRBD2. J lost 1 base, V lost 4 bases, and 12 bases had no gene match. CDR3 size: 17 residues. Germline V gene sequence: CDR1 SNHLY, CDR2 FYNNEI. The CDR3 spells CASSGLVASGSQETQYF. The CDR3 bases are TGTGCCAGCAGTGGGCTCGTAGCTAGCGGTTCCCAAGAGACCCAGTACTTC.

The rearrangement joins TRBV2 to TRBJ2-4, with 9 positions matching TRBD1. In germline, CDR1 is SNHLY, CDR2 FYNNEI. J lost 1 base, V lost 6 bases, and 4 bases had no gene match. The CDR3 runs 15 residues. CDR3 coding DNA: TGTGCCAGCAGCGGGGACAGGGCTGCCAAAAACATTCAGTACTTC. This codes for CASSGDRAAKNIQYF.

The chain combines TRBV13 with TRBJ2-7; TRBD2 matches 12 bases. The V segment lost 6 bases and the J segment 5 bases; nucleotides outside the gene matches: 5. Germline V gene lookup returns CDR1 PRHDT and CDR2 FYEKMQ (reference sequence). The CDR3 has 14 amino acids. CDR3 DNA sequence: TGTGCCAGCAGTAGGACTAGCGGGGCCCACGAGCAGTACTTC. As protein: CASSRTSGAHEQYF.

This clone was seen once. The rearrangement uses TRBV18 and TRBJ2-1; D remains ambiguous. Trimming stripped 0 bases from V and 11 bases from J, with 14 bases between. The germline gives CDR1 KGHSH, CDR2 LQKENI. This CDR3 spans 14 amino acids. The chain's CDR3 is CASSPPYPDRKQFF. CDR3 coding DNA: TGTGCCAGCTCACCACCGTACCCGGACCGTAAGCAGTTCTTC.